Following are 9 T cell receptor beta chains from one sample sequenced in a study of T-cell reconstitution after alpha-beta-depleted transplantation in children. Molecular barcoding with unique molecular identifiers was used for the TCRbeta library. TCRdb itself ran the PCR reads through MiXCR, one entry per CDR3 protein. Of hundreds of thousands of distinct CDR3 sequences listed, 8.2% are singletons. Sequenced here: PBMCs, mostly from graft donor cells, sampled 180 days after TCRalphabeta/CD19-depleted stem cell transplant. The receptors were sampled from a male patient between 5 and 17 years old who had a stem cell transplant for acute lymphoblastic leukemia, so the T cells may come from the graft donor.

This chain connects TRBV20-1 to TRBJ2-1, with 9 nucleotides matching TRBD2. CDR3 length: 15 amino acids. Germline V gene lookup returns CDR1 DFQATT and CDR2 SNEGSKA (reference sequence). J lost 8 bases, V lost 4 bases, and 12 bases had no gene match. CDR3: CSATKGRGGRDEQFF. CDR3 nucleotides: TGCAGTGCTACGAAGGGGCGGGGGGGCCGTGATGAGCAGTTCTTC.

This clonotype was observed a handful of times. The V gene is TRBV5-6, the J gene TRBJ1-2; 9 bases align to TRBD1. The CDR3 runs 15 residues. Germline V gene sequence: CDR1 SGHDT, CDR2 YYEEEE. With V trimmed by 0 bases and J by 4 bases, 4 bases remained unmatched. The CDR3 is CASSLGQGGSYGYTF. The CDR3 coding sequence is TGTGCCAGCAGCTTGGGACAGGGGGGAAGCTATGGCTACACCTTC.

There are many counts of this clonotype. This chain links TRBV4-3 with TRBJ2-2; the D is unclear. This CDR3 region has 17 residues. Trimming removed 0 bases at V and 3 bases at J, with 14 bases between. The V gene's germline CDR1 is LGHNA and CDR2 YSLEER. The CDR3 DNA follows: TGCGCCAGCAGCCAAGATCGGGTAGCCTCAGACACCGGGGAGCTGTTTTTT. This codes for CASSQDRVASDTGELFF.

This clonotype was seen many times. The genes are TRBV7-2 and TRBJ2-1, with D possibly TRBD2 on 6 matching bases. The germline gives CDR1 SGHTA, CDR2 FQGNSA. The CDR3 has 14 residues. The germline V and J ends were trimmed by 1 base and 10 bases, with 14 bases remaining between them. CDR3 in amino acids: CASSLGGGEGEQFF. Written as DNA, the CDR3 is TGTGCCAGCAGCTTAGGCGGAGGGGAAGGGGAGCAGTTCTTC.

This clonotype occurred a few times. The J gene is TRBJ2-7, the V gene TRBV18, with D hard to call. The CDR3 contains 15 residues. The V gene's germline CDR1 is KGHSH and CDR2 LQKENI. V lost 3 bases, J lost 1 base, and 13 bases lay in between. The CDR3 protein is CASSPGAYTSYEQYF. The DNA for the CDR3 is TGTGCCAGCTCACCCGGTGCGTACACGTCCTACGAGCAGTACTTC.

At least ten counts were recorded for this clonotype. The V call is TRBV10-3, the J call TRBJ2-7, with 8 bases aligning to TRBD2. The CDR3 totals 12 residues. CDR1 ENHRY and CDR2 SYGVKD come from the germline V gene. Germline trimming cut 3 bases from V and 7 bases from J; bases unmatched to any gene: 2. The CDR3 region is CAISESGSEQYF. The DNA for the CDR3 is TGTGCCATCAGTGAAAGCGGGAGTGAGCAGTACTTC.

This clonotype was picked up many times. V and J are TRBV6-5 and TRBJ2-5; D possibly uses TRBD1 or TRBD2 (5 bases each). V gave up 0 bases and J gave up 0 bases, with 11 bases separating them. Germline-derived CDR1 and CDR2 are MNHEY and SVGAGI. This CDR3 is built from 16 residues. CDR3 sequence reads: CASSYSWDPYQETQYF. The CDR3 DNA follows: TGTGCCAGCAGTTACTCTTGGGACCCGTACCAAGAGACCCAGTACTTC.

This clonotype was seen at least ten times. The chain is built from TRBV7-8 and TRBJ2-7; TRBD2 is a possible D gene (5 bases). CDR1 is SGHVS and CDR2 is FQNEAQ in the germline V gene. This CDR3 has 13 residues. V shed 2 bases and J shed 3 bases, with 8 bases lying between them. The CDR3 spells CASSLSRDYEQYF. The CDR3 nucleotides are TGTGCCAGCAGCTTAAGCCGGGACTACGAGCAGTACTTC.

This clonotype was recorded many times. The chain joins TRBV6-1 to TRBJ1-2; D remains unclear. V shed 8 bases and J shed 6 bases, with 13 bases lying between them. Germline V gene lookup returns CDR1 MNHNS and CDR2 SASEGT. The CDR3 runs 12 residues. The CDR3, as DNA: TGTGCCAGCCAACGGGTCATCGATGGCTACACCTTC. Translating it yields CASQRVIDGYTF.